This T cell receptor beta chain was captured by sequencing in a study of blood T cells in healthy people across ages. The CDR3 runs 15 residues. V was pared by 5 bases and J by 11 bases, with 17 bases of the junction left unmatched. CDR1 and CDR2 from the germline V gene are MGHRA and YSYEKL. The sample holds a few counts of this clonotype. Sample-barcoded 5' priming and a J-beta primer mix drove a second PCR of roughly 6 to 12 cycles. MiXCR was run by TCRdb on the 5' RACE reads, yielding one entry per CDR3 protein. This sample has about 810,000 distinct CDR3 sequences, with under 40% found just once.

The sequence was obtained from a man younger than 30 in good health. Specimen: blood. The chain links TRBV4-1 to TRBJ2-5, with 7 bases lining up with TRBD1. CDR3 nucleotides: TGCGCCAGCAGCGGTCCGGGACAGCCTTACAATGAGCAGTACTTC. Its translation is CASSGPGQPYNEQYF.